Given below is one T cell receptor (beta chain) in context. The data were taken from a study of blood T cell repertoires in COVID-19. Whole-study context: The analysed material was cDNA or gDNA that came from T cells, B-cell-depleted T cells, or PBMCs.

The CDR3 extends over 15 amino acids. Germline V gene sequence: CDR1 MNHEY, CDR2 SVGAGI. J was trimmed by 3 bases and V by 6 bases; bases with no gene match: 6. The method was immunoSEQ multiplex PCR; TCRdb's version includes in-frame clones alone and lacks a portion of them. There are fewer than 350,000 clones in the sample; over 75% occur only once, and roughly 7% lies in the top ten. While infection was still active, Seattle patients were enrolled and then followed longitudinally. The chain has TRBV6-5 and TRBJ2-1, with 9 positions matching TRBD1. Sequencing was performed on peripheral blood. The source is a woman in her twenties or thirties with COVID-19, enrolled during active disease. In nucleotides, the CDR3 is TGTGCCAGCAGCGTTACAGGGGGCTTCTACAATGAGCAGTTCTTC. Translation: CASSVTGGFYNEQFF.